Below are 24 T cell receptor beta chains sequenced from a single sample in a study of T cell changes during pregnancy in multiple sclerosis. Data came from immunoSEQ multiplex PCR; TCRdb stores just in-frame clones and leaves some out. The sample contains around 62,000 clones, about nine tenths of which appear only once. Sequenced here: peripheral blood, sampled in the third trimester of pregnancy. Receptors were obtained from a female donor with multiple sclerosis, enrolled in a pregnancy study.

The J gene is TRBJ2-3, the V gene TRBV7-3, with TRBD2 matching over 9 bases. The CDR3 extends over 15 amino acids. V shed 5 bases and J 2 bases; nucleotides not matched to a gene: 5. Germline V gene sequence: CDR1 SGHTA, CDR2 FQGTGA. The CDR3 reads CASSQSGGTTDTQYF. The CDR3 DNA reads as TGTGCCAGCAGCCAGAGCGGGGGGACCACAGATACGCAGTATTTT.

The chain recombines TRBV9 with TRBJ2-1, with TRBD1 identical over 11 bases. Trimming took 6 bases from V and 9 from J; bases not matched to a gene: 5. CDR1 and CDR2 (germline): SGDLS, YYNGEE. The CDR3 runs 13 residues. The CDR3: CASTGTGGGEQFF. The CDR3 bases are TGTGCCAGCACCGGGACAGGGGGAGGTGAGCAGTTCTTC.

Only one count was recorded for this clone. The chain joins TRBV2 to TRBJ1-4; D gene ambiguous. Deletions cut 0 bases from V and 7 bases from J, with 18 bases between. Per germline, CDR1 SNHLY and CDR2 FYNNEI. The CDR3 runs 17 residues. The DNA of the CDR3 is TGTGCCAGCAGTGAAGCGCTGGGAGGGCGTGGTGGTGAAAAACTGTTTTTT. This gives the protein CASSEALGGRGGEKLFF.

The CDR3 here is CASSLRPRGETQYF. The CDR3 DNA reads as TGTGCCAGTAGTTTGAGACCCCGGGGAGAGACCCAGTACTTC. This chain joins TRBV19 and TRBJ2-5, with D perhaps matching TRBD2 (5 bases). This CDR3 comprises 14 residues. Germline CDR1 is LNHDA and CDR2 is SQIVND (reference sequence). The V gene lost 5 bases and the J gene lost 4 bases, with 14 bases spanning the gap.

The genes are TRBV27 and TRBJ1-1, with D unclear. CDR3 length: 13 amino acids. Trimming took 8 bases from V and 3 from J, leaving 13 bases between them. Per germline, CDR1 MNHEY and CDR2 SMNVEV (reference sequence). The chain's CDR3 is CASRGTGDTEAFF. The CDR3, as DNA: TGTGCCAGCCGAGGAACTGGAGACACTGAAGCTTTCTTT.

The chain has TRBV7-2 and TRBJ2-2; D is perhaps TRBD1 (6 bases). Per germline, CDR1 SGHTA and CDR2 FQGNSA. V lost 2 bases and J 5 bases, leaving 12 bases between the germline ends. The CDR3 runs 15 residues. CDR3 amino acids: CASSLLGARTGELFF. CDR3 DNA sequence: TGTGCCAGCAGCTTACTGGGGGCGCGAACCGGGGAGCTGTTTTTT.

The chain has TRBV19 and TRBJ1-1; D is perhaps TRBD1 (5 bases). The CDR3 has 13 residues. V was cut by 7 bases and J by 11 bases, with 20 bases left in between. Germline V gene data show CDR1 as LNHDA and CDR2 as SQIVND (reference sequence). CDR3 amino acids: CASTTGGNGLAFF. In nucleotides, the CDR3 is TGTGCCAGTACCACGGGGGGGAACGGTCTTGCTTTCTTT. Complete variable domain (other parts from reference TRBV19 and TRBJ1-1): DGGITQSPKYLFRKEGQNVTLSCEQNLNHDAMYWYRQDPGQGLRLIYYSQIVNDFQKGDIAEGYSVSREKKESFPLTVTSAQKNPTAFYLCASTTGGNGLAFFGQGTRLTVV.

This clone was seen a few times. The chain has TRBV6-1 and TRBJ2-1; TRBD2 aligns across 8 bases. The CDR3 is made up of 15 amino acids. Germline CDR1 MNHNS, CDR2 SASEGT. V lost 3 bases, J lost 3 bases, and 4 bases stayed unmatched. The CDR3 nucleotides read TGTGCCAGCAGTGAGTCCAGCGGGGGCTACAATGAGCAGTTCTTC. Residues: CASSESSGGYNEQFF.

In this sample, this clone turned up once. The J gene is TRBJ1-6, the V gene TRBV9; no clear D gene. Per germline, CDR1 SGDLS and CDR2 YYNGEE. V was trimmed by 0 bases and J by 5 bases, leaving 3 bases between them. The CDR3 is 13 amino acids. For the CDR3, the DNA is TGTGCCAGCAGCGTAGATAATAATTCACCCCTCCACTTT. As protein: CASSVDNNSPLHF.

The chain combines TRBV10-1 with TRBJ2-2; a weak D match, TRBD2 (6 bases). Germline-derived CDR1 and CDR2 are WNHNN and SYGVQD (reference sequence). Deletions cut 3 bases from V and 5 bases from J, with 10 bases between. This CDR3 has 14 residues. DNA for the CDR3: TGCGCCAGCAGTGAAGGAGGACTAACCGGGGAGCTGTTTTTT. It encodes CASSEGGLTGELFF.

The chain recombines TRBV4-1 with TRBJ2-7; the match to TRBD1 covers 7 bases. Germline trimming cut 1 base from V and 3 bases from J; bases unmatched to any gene: 3. The CDR3 length is 14 residues. From germline, CDR1 is MGHRA and CDR2 YSYEKL. The CDR3 reads CASSQGDSHYEQYF. As DNA, the CDR3 is TGCGCCAGCAGCCAAGGGGACAGTCACTACGAGCAGTACTTC.

Points on this clone: The sample has other DNA sequences that encode this CDR3 too. This sequence joins TRBV27 and TRBJ2-7, with D tentatively TRBD2 (6 bases). This CDR3 is built from 12 residues. Germline CDR1 is MNHEY and CDR2 is SMNVEV (reference sequence). Trimming took off 3 bases at V and 3 bases at J, with 6 bases between the two ends. The CDR3, as DNA: TGTGCCAGCAGTTTGGAGGGCTACGAGCAGTACTTC. It specifies CASSLEGYEQYF.

V gene TRBV30 combines with J gene TRBJ1-1; D not certain. Trimming shortened V by 2 bases and J by 4 bases, and 8 bases separated the two germline ends. Germline V gene lookup returns CDR1 GTSNPN and CDR2 SVGIG (reference sequence). CDR3 size: 12 residues. The CDR3 reads CAWSPSGTEAFF. CDR3 DNA: TGTGCCTGGAGTCCCAGCGGCACTGAAGCTTTCTTT.

This clone came up once. This chain links TRBV9 with TRBJ1-2; 7 positions match TRBD1. The CDR3 contains 15 residues. Trimming removed 3 bases from V and 1 base from J; junction bases left unmatched: 6. Germline CDR1 SGDLS, CDR2 YYNGEE. This CDR3 reads CASSERQGINYGYTF. CDR3 coding DNA: TGTGCCAGCAGCGAGAGACAGGGTATTAACTATGGCTACACCTTC. The full variable domain, with the rest looked up from reference TRBV9 and TRBJ1-2, is DSGVTQTPKHLITATGQRVTLRCSPRSGDLSVYWYQQSLDQGLQFLIQYYNGEERAKGNILERFSAQQFPDLHSELNLSSLELGDSALYFCASSERQGINYGYTFGSGTRLTVV.

This chain links TRBV5-4 with TRBJ2-2; 8 nucleotides align to TRBD2. Trimming cost V 4 bases and J 4 bases; bases outside gene matches: 6. This CDR3 spans 15 amino acids. Germline CDR1 and CDR2: SGHNT and YYREEE (reference sequence). CDR3 region: CASSPGTSRTGELFF. CDR3 nucleotide sequence: TGTGCCAGCAGCCCCGGGACTAGTCGCACCGGGGAGCTGTTTTTT.

V is TRBV7-9 and J is TRBJ1-4; D is unclear. The length of the CDR3 is 14 residues. CDR1 SEHNR and CDR2 FQNEAQ come from the germline V gene (reference sequence). The V gene lost 2 bases and the J gene lost 5 bases, with 9 bases spanning the gap. The CDR3 sequence is CASSLRETNEKLFF. Here the CDR3 DNA reads TGTGCCAGCAGCTTAAGAGAAACGAATGAAAAACTGTTTTTT.

V is TRBV5-1 and J is TRBJ1-4; 9 bases are a match to TRBD1. Germline V gene lookup returns CDR1 SGHRS and CDR2 YFSETQ. J was trimmed by 8 bases and V by 2 bases; bases with no gene match: 4. The CDR3 runs to 14 residues. Here the CDR3 DNA reads TGCGCCAGCAGCTTCGACAGGGGGGGAGAAAAACTGTTTTTT. This sequence encodes CASSFDRGGEKLFF.

This chain uses TRBV6-6 with TRBJ1-1; no clear D gene. V gave up 0 bases and J gave up 0 bases, with 11 bases separating them. Germline assignment: CDR1 MNHNY and CDR2 SVGAGI (reference sequence). The CDR3 is 16 amino acids. CDR3 amino acids: CASSYSPIGLNTEAFF. The CDR3 DNA follows: TGTGCCAGCAGTTACTCGCCCATCGGTTTGAACACTGAAGCTTTCTTT.

This chain connects TRBV6-1 to TRBJ2-1; tentative D call: TRBD1 (6 bases). The CDR3 extends over 15 amino acids. Trimming stripped 6 bases from V and 3 bases from J, with 15 bases between. Per the germline V gene, CDR1 is MNHNS and CDR2 is SASEGT. The CDR3 bases are TGTGCCAGCAGAGAGGACAGACTGCTCTACAATGAGCAGTTCTTC. Protein product: CASREDRLLYNEQFF.

The rearrangement uses TRBV7-9 and TRBJ2-7, with 7 bases lining up with TRBD1. There are 15 residues in the CDR3. V trimming: 4 bases; J trimming: 2 bases; junction bases outside the gene matches: 8. The germline gives CDR1 SEHNR, CDR2 FQNEAQ (reference sequence). The CDR3 region has the DNA TGTGCCAGCAGCTCGAATCCGGGACAGCCCTACGAGCAGTACTTC. It translates to CASSSNPGQPYEQYF. Filled out from reference TRBV7-9 and TRBJ2-7, the complete variable domain reads DTGVSQNPRHKITKRGQNVTFRCDPISEHNRLYWYRQTLGQGPEFLTYFQNEAQLEKSRLLSDRFSAERPKGSFSTLEIQRTEQGDSAMYLCASSSNPGQPYEQYFGPGTRLTVT.

This clone occurred a few times. This CDR3 is also generated by other DNA sequences in the sample. The CDR3 reads CASSSGTNYGYTF. The DNA of the CDR3 is TGTGCCAGTAGTTCAGGGACTAACTATGGCTACACCTTC. The chain has TRBV19 and TRBJ1-2; D might be TRBD1 (5 bases). The CDR3 extends over 13 amino acids. The ends were cut back, 5 bases at V and 0 bases at J, with 7 bases in the middle. Germline V gene sequence: CDR1 LNHDA, CDR2 SQIVND (reference sequence).

In this sample, this clone turned up a few times. The gene calls are TRBV11-3 and TRBJ2-1; D may be TRBD2 (5 bases). Trimming took 5 bases from V and 6 from J, leaving 11 bases between them. Germline-derived CDR1 and CDR2 are SGHNT and YENEEA. The CDR3 is 13 amino acids. CDR3 nucleotides: TGTGCCAGCAGCCTAGCTTTCCGCAATGAGCAGTTCTTC. Amino acids: CASSLAFRNEQFF.

The J gene is TRBJ1-5, the V gene TRBV6-7; TRBD1 aligns across 7 bases. TRBV6-7 is an ORF for which the function is uncertain. CDR3 size: 15 residues. Germline trimming cut 6 bases from V and 1 base from J; bases unmatched to any gene: 6. CDR3 loop: CASRRQGSSNQPQHF. The CDR3 coding sequence is TGTGCCAGCAGGAGACAGGGTTCGAGCAATCAGCCCCAGCATTTT.

As regards this clone: The sample contains more than one DNA sequence encoding this CDR3. The V call is TRBV27, the J call TRBJ1-2; D not resolved. Trimming removed 2 bases from V and 4 bases from J, with 5 bases in between. Germline-derived CDR1 and CDR2 are MNHEY and SMNVEV (reference sequence). This CDR3 comprises 12 residues. The CDR3 bases are TGTGCCAGCAGTTTAAGCGGCTATGGCTACACCTTC. This translates into CASSLSGYGYTF.